Shown below are 25 T cell receptor beta chains from a single sample sequenced in a study of blood T cell repertoires in COVID-19 (dated by TCRdb to the early 2020s). Libraries were constructed by the immunoSEQ multiplex PCR assay. The source is immuneACCESS, and TCRdb retained only in-frame sequences with V and J called. Part of the clones is not carried over; for the studies checked, unresolved V genes explain less than half of this, and the remainder is unexplained. Here the sample has 140,000 to 150,000 clones; around 86% occur a single time. The ten biggest clones cover around 6.5% of the sample. Sample: peripheral blood. Every receptor here comes from a man older than 75 with acute or convalescent COVID-19.

This chain links TRBV10-3 with TRBJ1-3; unclear D gene. The CDR3 loop spans 12 amino acids. In germline, CDR1 is ENHRY, CDR2 SYGVKD. Trimming took 2 bases from V and 6 from J, leaving 5 bases between them. The CDR3 protein is CAISESSNTIYF. As DNA, the CDR3 is TGTGCCATCAGTGAGAGCTCAAACACCATATATTTT.

The V call is TRBV7-9, the J call TRBJ2-6; D is ambiguous. This CDR3 has 11 residues. V lost 5 bases, J lost 9 bases, and 5 bases lay in between. Germline V gene sequence: CDR1 SEHNR, CDR2 FQNEAQ (reference sequence). CDR3 DNA sequence: TGTGCCAGCAGCCGAGGCAACGTCCTGACTTTC. It specifies CASSRGNVLTF. Looking up the rest from reference TRBV7-9 and TRBJ2-6 gives the full variable domain: DTGVSQNPRHKITKRGQNVTFRCDPISEHNRLYWYRQTLGQGPEFLTYFQNEAQLEKSRLLSDRFSAERPKGSFSTLEIQRTEQGDSAMYLCASSRGNVLTFGAGSRLTVL.

The J gene is TRBJ2-1, the V gene TRBV6-5, with TRBD1 matching 7 bases. This CDR3 has 15 amino acids. The V gene's germline CDR1 is MNHEY and CDR2 SVGAGI. V was pared by 2 bases and J by 6 bases, with 7 bases of the junction left unmatched. CDR3 nucleotides: TGTGCCAGCAGTTACGACAGGGTCAGCTTCAATGAGCAGTTCTTC. Translating it yields CASSYDRVSFNEQFF.

The chain has TRBV2 and TRBJ2-2; TRBD1 might be the D (6 bases). The CDR3 is 14 amino acids. Trimming took 6 bases from V and 2 from J, leaving 10 bases between them. Looked up from germline, CDR1 is SNHLY and CDR2 is FYNNEI. The CDR3 coding sequence is TGTGCCAGCAGGGACAGAATTAACACCGGGGAGCTGTTTTTT. Its protein product is CASRDRINTGELFF.

The chain couples TRBV27 to TRBJ1-2, with D possibly TRBD1 on 5 matching bases. The germline gives CDR1 MNHEY, CDR2 SMNVEV (reference sequence). Trimming took off 5 bases at V and 4 bases at J, with 14 bases between the two ends. The length of the CDR3 is 14 residues. The CDR3 nucleotides read TGTGCCAGCAGTCTGAATAGGGGCGGCTATGGCTACACCTTC. It translates to CASSLNRGGYGYTF.

V usage is TRBV5-1 and J usage is TRBJ1-5, with D perhaps TRBD1 (6 bases). This CDR3 has 15 amino acids. V gave up 0 bases and J gave up 1 base, with 8 bases separating them. Germline V gene lookup returns CDR1 SGHRS and CDR2 YFSETQ. The CDR3 DNA is TGCGCCAGCAGCTTGGAGGGGGGGAGCAATCAGCCCCAGCATTTT. Its protein is CASSLEGGSNQPQHF.

V is TRBV6-1 and J is TRBJ2-1; TRBD2 aligns across 7 bases. With V trimmed by 2 bases and J by 10 bases, 11 bases remained unmatched. There are 15 residues in the CDR3. The germline CDR1 and CDR2 sequences are MNHNS and SASEGT. The CDR3 DNA reads TGTGCCAGCAGTGAAAGGTGGGAGGGCCAATACGAGCAGTTCTTC. The encoded protein is CASSERWEGQYEQFF.

The chain recombines TRBV2 with TRBJ1-1, with TRBD1 identical over 7 bases. The CDR3 covers 11 residues. The V and J ends lost 10 bases and 3 bases, in that order; junction bases with no gene match: 2. The germline gives CDR1 SNHLY, CDR2 FYNNEI. The CDR3: CATGGDTEAFF. Here the CDR3 DNA reads TGTGCCACAGGGGGAGACACTGAAGCTTTCTTT.

Comments on this clone: Distinct nucleotide sequences in the sample also encode this CDR3. The rearrangement joins TRBV18 to TRBJ1-5; 8 positions agree with TRBD1. Looked up from germline, CDR1 is KGHSH and CDR2 is LQKENI. This CDR3 spans 15 amino acids. V gave up 3 bases and J gave up 4 bases; unmatched junction bases: 5. DNA for the CDR3: TGTGCCAGCTCACCCGACAGGGGTGGGAATCAGCCCCAGCATTTT. This gives the protein CASSPDRGGNQPQHF.

The chain has TRBV5-4 and TRBJ1-2; D is possibly TRBD1 (5 bases). The CDR3 runs 13 residues. V was shortened by 3 bases and J by 4 bases, with 10 bases between the two germline ends. Germline loops: CDR1 SGHNT, CDR2 YYREEE (reference sequence). The CDR3: CASSSGGGYGYTF. As DNA, the CDR3 is TGTGCCAGCAGCTCGGGGGGGGGCTATGGCTACACCTTC.

This clone was observed a handful of times. J is TRBJ2-7 and V is TRBV2, with D possibly being TRBD1 (5 bases). The CDR3 runs 12 residues. V lost 4 bases to trimming and J lost 5 bases, with 9 bases between them. CDR1 SNHLY and CDR2 FYNNEI come from the germline V gene. The CDR3 bases are TGTGCCAGCAGTGTGGTAGGGGACGAGCAGTACTTC. It is translated as CASSVVGDEQYF.

This clone has only one observation. The chain couples TRBV6-5 to TRBJ2-5; 14 bases match TRBD2. The CDR3 totals 16 residues. Germline V gene sequence: CDR1 MNHEY, CDR2 SVGAGI. V dropped 2 bases and J dropped 5; count of bases not matched to a gene: 4. The CDR3 nucleotides read TGTGCCAGCAGTTACCCGACTAGCGGGGGGGCGGAGACCCAGTACTTC. It yields the protein CASSYPTSGGAETQYF.

This chain uses TRBV4-2 with TRBJ1-5; D is uncertain. The CDR3 has 16 residues. Between the trimmed V and J ends, which lost 0 bases and 6 bases, there was a span of 15 bases. CDR1 is LGHNA, CDR2 YNFKEQ, per germline. The CDR3 DNA sequence: TGTGCCAGCAGCCAAGAGATCCCCGGGGTTGGTCAGCCCCAGCATTTT. It is translated as CASSQEIPGVGQPQHF.

The rearrangement links TRBV7-2 to TRBJ2-3; weak D call: TRBD1 (6 bases). CDR1 and CDR2 (germline): SGHTA, FQGNSA. Trimming shortened V by 2 bases and J by 0 bases, and 12 bases separated the two germline ends. CDR3 size: 16 residues. The CDR3 DNA is TGTGCCAGCAGCTTAAAGGGACACTTAAGCACAGATACGCAGTATTTT. Its translation is CASSLKGHLSTDTQYF.

The CDR3 region is CASSLGQIYSGANVLTF. CDR3 in DNA: TGTGCCAGCAGCTTGGGACAGATTTACTCTGGGGCCAACGTCCTGACTTTC. The chain combines TRBV7-9 with TRBJ2-6; 7 bases match TRBD1. Germline CDR1 SEHNR, CDR2 FQNEAQ (reference sequence). The J segment lost 0 bases and the V segment lost 3 bases, leaving 5 bases of the junction unmatched. The CDR3 has 17 amino acids.

The chain carries TRBV5-5 and TRBJ1-6, with 10 bases that match TRBD1. The junction had 5 bases not matched to a gene; V was cut back by 5 bases and J by 6 bases. Germline V gene lookup returns CDR1 SGHKS and CDR2 YYEKEE (reference sequence). The CDR3 spans 15 residues. The CDR3 DNA follows: TGTGCCAGCAGGTGGGGACAGGGGATTAATTCACCCCTCCACTTT. The encoded protein is CASRWGQGINSPLHF.

CDR3 residues: CASSSAGTADTEAFF. As DNA, the CDR3 is TGTGCCAGCAGCTCGGCCGGGACAGCGGACACTGAAGCTTTCTTT. The V gene is TRBV7-9, the J gene TRBJ1-1; 7 positions match TRBD1. V trimming: 4 bases; J trimming: 3 bases; junction bases outside the gene matches: 8. This CDR3 spans 15 amino acids. CDR1 is SEHNR, CDR2 FQNEAQ, per germline (reference sequence).

The V and J genes are TRBV11-2 and TRBJ2-3; tentatively, D is TRBD1 (6 bases). The V and J ends lost 2 bases and 0 bases respectively, with 15 bases between them. From germline, CDR1 is SGHAT and CDR2 FQNNGV. This CDR3 is 17 amino acids long. The CDR3 nucleotides read TGTGCCAGCAGCTTAAGGCCCCCCCAGGGGAGCACAGATACGCAGTATTTT. It encodes CASSLRPPQGSTDTQYF.

The rearrangement links TRBV28 to TRBJ1-1; D call uncertain. From germline, CDR1 is MDHEN and CDR2 SYDVKM. This CDR3 contains 13 residues. Trimming took off 3 bases at V and 1 base at J, with 6 bases between the two ends. The CDR3 here is CASSFRRNTEAFF. CDR3 nucleotide sequence: TGTGCCAGCAGTTTTAGAAGGAACACTGAAGCTTTCTTT.

The chain is built from TRBV5-1 and TRBJ1-1; 8 bases line up with TRBD1. The CDR3 loop spans 14 amino acids. V shed 4 bases and J 1 base; nucleotides not matched to a gene: 3. CDR1 SGHRS and CDR2 YFSETQ come from the germline V gene. CDR3 nucleotide sequence: TGCGCCAGCAGCCCGGGGACAGGGAACACTGAAGCTTTCTTT. Translating gives CASSPGTGNTEAFF.

This sequence joins TRBV5-1 and TRBJ2-1; 12 nucleotides match TRBD2. Looked up from germline, CDR1 is SGHRS and CDR2 is YFSETQ. V was pared by 4 bases and J by 10 bases, with 6 bases of the junction left unmatched. CDR3 length: 14 residues. In nucleotides, the CDR3 is TGCGCCAGCAGCCCAGGGACTAGCGGGTTAGAGCAGTTCTTC. Its translation: CASSPGTSGLEQFF.

The genes are TRBV11-2 and TRBJ2-7, with 7 bases lining up with TRBD1. Germline trimming cut 2 bases from V and 3 bases from J; bases unmatched to any gene: 4. Germline V CDR1 and CDR2: SGHAT, FQNNGV. This CDR3 spans 14 amino acids. DNA of the CDR3: TGTGCCAGCAGCTTAAGCCAGGGGGTCTACGAGCAGTACTTC. Its protein is CASSLSQGVYEQYF.

V gene TRBV27 combines with J gene TRBJ1-6, with D possibly being TRBD1 (5 bases). CDR1 and CDR2 (germline): MNHEY, SMNVEV (reference sequence). Trimming stripped 3 bases from V and 9 bases from J, with 12 bases between. The CDR3 length is 14 residues. CDR3 nucleotides: TGTGCCAGCAGTTTGCGGCAGGGAAGTTCACCCCTCCACTTT. It is translated as CASSLRQGSSPLHF.

The CDR3 loop reads CASTPVPISYTF. The DNA for the CDR3 is TGTGCCAGCACCCCTGTCCCTATCAGCTACACCTTC. The J gene is TRBJ1-2, the V gene TRBV28; D unclear. Trimming stripped 7 bases from V and 9 bases from J, with 15 bases between. The V gene's germline CDR1 is MDHEN and CDR2 SYDVKM. The CDR3 extends over 12 amino acids.

This sequence joins TRBV30 and TRBJ2-3; tentatively, D is TRBD1 (6 bases). The V and J ends lost 0 bases and 4 bases respectively, with 11 bases between them. The CDR3 length is 14 residues. CDR1 GTSNPN and CDR2 SVGIG come from the germline V gene (reference sequence). The CDR3 DNA follows: TGTGCCTGGAGTGTTGGGGGCATCTCAGATACGCAGTATTTT. This gives the protein CAWSVGGISDTQYF.